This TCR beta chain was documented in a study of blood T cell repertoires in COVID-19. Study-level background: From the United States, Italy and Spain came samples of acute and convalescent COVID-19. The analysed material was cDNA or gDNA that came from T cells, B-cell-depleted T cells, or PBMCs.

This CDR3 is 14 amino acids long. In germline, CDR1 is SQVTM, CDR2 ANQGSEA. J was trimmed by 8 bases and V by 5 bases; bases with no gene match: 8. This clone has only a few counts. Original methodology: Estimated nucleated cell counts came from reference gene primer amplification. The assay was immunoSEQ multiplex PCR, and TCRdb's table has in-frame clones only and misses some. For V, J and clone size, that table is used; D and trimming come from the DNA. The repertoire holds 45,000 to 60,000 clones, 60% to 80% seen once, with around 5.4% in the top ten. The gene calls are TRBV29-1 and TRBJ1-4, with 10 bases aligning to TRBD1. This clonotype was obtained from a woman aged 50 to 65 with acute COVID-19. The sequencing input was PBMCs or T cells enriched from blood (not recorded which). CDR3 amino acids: CSVRRDRGWEKLFF. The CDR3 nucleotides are TGCAGCGTTCGCCGGGACAGGGGATGGGAAAAACTGTTTTTT.